These 23 T cell receptor beta chains were sequenced from one sample in a study of blood T cell repertoires in COVID-19. The assay was immunoSEQ multiplex PCR, and TCRdb's table has in-frame clones only and misses some. Of 140,000 or so clones in the sample, over 80% are singletons; the top ten hold approximately 0.98%. The sequencing input was peripheral blood. These receptor sequences come from a woman in her forties or fifties with acute or convalescent COVID-19.

The chain employs TRBV24-1 and TRBJ2-1, with 14 bases aligning to TRBD2. This CDR3 has 18 amino acids. V was pared by 3 bases and J by 8 bases, with 11 bases of the junction left unmatched. Germline V gene data show CDR1 as KGHDR and CDR2 as SFDVKD. CDR3 DNA: TGTGCCACCAGTGATATATTCGGGACTAGCGGGAGTAAAGATGAGCAGTTCTTC. Translated: CATSDIFGTSGSKDEQFF.

This clone came up once. This rearrangement joins TRBV24-1 to TRBJ2-2, with D possibly TRBD2 on 5 matching bases. CDR1 is KGHDR and CDR2 is SFDVKD in the germline V gene. There are 14 residues in the CDR3. V was cut by 8 bases and J by 2 bases, with 11 bases left in between. The CDR3 spells CATIPGINTGELFF. The CDR3 DNA reads TGTGCCACCATTCCGGGAATAAACACCGGGGAGCTGTTTTTT.

This clone has just a few counts. The chain recombines TRBV19 with TRBJ2-1, with 12 nucleotides matching TRBD2. J gave up 7 bases and V 3 bases, and 7 bases lay outside the gene matches. CDR3 length: 16 residues. Germline CDR1 LNHDA, CDR2 SQIVND (reference sequence). This CDR3 is CASSILAGGRKNEQFF. In DNA form, the CDR3 reads TGTGCCAGTAGTATCCTAGCGGGGGGGCGTAAGAATGAGCAGTTCTTC.

V usage is TRBV9 and J usage is TRBJ1-1, with 7 bases matching TRBD1. Germline values: CDR1 SGDLS, CDR2 YYNGEE. The junction had 8 bases not matched to a gene; V was cut back by 2 bases and J by 4 bases. This CDR3 comprises 15 residues. CDR3 coding DNA: TGTGCCAGCAGCGTCCCTCAGGGGGGAGGCACTGAAGCTTTCTTT. This translates into CASSVPQGGGTEAFF.

The rearrangement uses TRBV29-1 and TRBJ2-3; 10 nucleotides align to TRBD2. V gave up 6 bases and J gave up 2 bases; unmatched junction bases: 14. CDR1 and CDR2 from the germline V gene are SQVTM and ANQGSEA. The CDR3 loop spans 17 amino acids. The CDR3 reads CSVSGLAGAQFTDTQYF. The CDR3 region has the DNA TGCAGCGTGTCGGGTCTAGCGGGGGCCCAATTCACAGATACGCAGTATTTT.

V gene TRBV20-1 combines with J gene TRBJ1-1; D remains ambiguous. In germline, CDR1 is DFQATT, CDR2 SNEGSKA (reference sequence). V lost 3 bases, J lost 5 bases, and 7 bases lay in between. The CDR3 runs to 11 residues. CDR3 sequence reads: CSASMRTEAFF. In nucleotides, the CDR3 is TGCAGTGCTAGTATGAGGACTGAAGCTTTCTTT.

This clone occurred a few times. The rearrangement joins TRBV20-1 to TRBJ2-1; D may be TRBD2 (7 bases). Trimming pared 3 bases from V and 0 bases from J, leaving 9 bases between. Per the germline V gene, CDR1 is DFQATT and CDR2 is SNEGSKA (reference sequence). The CDR3 is 14 amino acids. DNA of the CDR3: TGCAGTGCTAGTAGGGGGGGCTCCTACAATGAGCAGTTCTTC. Amino acid sequence: CSASRGGSYNEQFF.

The chain links TRBV6-5 to TRBJ2-7; the match to TRBD2 covers 7 bases. J gave up 6 bases and V 5 bases, and 7 bases lay outside the gene matches. There are 13 residues in the CDR3. CDR1 is MNHEY and CDR2 is SVGAGI in the germline V gene. The CDR3 coding sequence is TGTGCCAGCAGTCACCGGGACTACCTCGAGCAGTACTTC. This encodes CASSHRDYLEQYF.

This chain links TRBV29-1 with TRBJ1-6; TRBD1 might be the D (6 bases). The CDR3 is 13 amino acids. Trimming cost V 7 bases and J 8 bases, with 15 bases left between them. Germline assignment: CDR1 SQVTM and CDR2 ANQGSEA. The CDR3 bases are TGCAGCGCCGGACAGTCTATGGATTCACCCCTCCACTTT. Protein product: CSAGQSMDSPLHF. The full variable domain, with the rest looked up from reference TRBV29-1 and TRBJ1-6, is SAVISQKPSRDICQRGTSLTIQCQVDSQVTMMFWYRQQPGQSLTLIATANQGSEATYESGFVIDKFPISRPNLTFSTLTVSNMSPEDSSIYLCSAGQSMDSPLHFGNGTRLTVT.

This clone occurred once. This chain joins TRBV9 and TRBJ1-6, with TRBD1 matching over 8 bases. Germline V gene lookup returns CDR1 SGDLS and CDR2 YYNGEE. The length of the CDR3 is 16 residues. Losses at the gene ends were 3 bases for V and 3 bases for J; bases not matched to a gene: 5. CDR3 sequence reads: CASSEGGTGYNSPLHF. CDR3 nucleotides: TGTGCCAGCAGCGAGGGAGGGACAGGCTATAATTCACCCCTCCACTTT.

This chain links TRBV6-1 with TRBJ2-2, with 7 bases matching TRBD1. The length of the CDR3 is 18 residues. The V gene end was trimmed by 2 bases and the J gene end by 3 bases; junction bases not matched to a gene: 12. Germline lookup yields CDR1 MNHNS and CDR2 SASEGT. In DNA form, the CDR3 reads TGTGCCAGCAGTGAATATCTGGATACAGGGGTCGACACCGGGGAGCTGTTTTTT. Amino acids: CASSEYLDTGVDTGELFF.

V usage is TRBV5-1 and J usage is TRBJ1-2, with D perhaps TRBD1 (5 bases). The CDR3 covers 13 residues. Deletions cut 0 bases from V and 8 bases from J, with 11 bases between. Germline V gene sequence: CDR1 SGHRS, CDR2 YFSETQ. The CDR3 region has the DNA TGCGCCAGCAGCTTGGCGCAGGGTGGGGGCTACACCTTC. Protein: CASSLAQGGGYTF.

The chain links TRBV7-9 to TRBJ1-3; TRBD1 matches 9 bases. The germline V gene has CDR1 SEHNR and CDR2 FQNEAQ (reference sequence). The CDR3 has 18 residues. J gave up 2 bases and V 4 bases, and 12 bases lay outside the gene matches. CDR3 loop: CASSSLKGQGTPGNTIYF. DNA of the CDR3: TGTGCCAGCAGCTCCCTGAAGGGACAGGGTACTCCTGGAAACACCATATATTTT. The entire variable domain, with the rest obtained from reference TRBV7-9 and TRBJ1-3, is as follows: DTGVSQNPRHKITKRGQNVTFRCDPISEHNRLYWYRQTLGQGPEFLTYFQNEAQLEKSRLLSDRFSAERPKGSFSTLEIQRTEQGDSAMYLCASSSLKGQGTPGNTIYFGEGSWLTVV.

Here the CDR3 reads CAWSRVPGNEKLFF. The CDR3 coding sequence is TGTGCCTGGAGTCGGGTTCCCGGGAATGAAAAACTGTTTTTT. This chain joins TRBV30 and TRBJ1-4; no clear D gene. The CDR3 is made up of 14 amino acids. The V end was cut by 2 bases, the J end by 5 bases, with 12 bases between. Germline CDR1 and CDR2: GTSNPN and SVGIG (reference sequence).

The genes are TRBV6-4 and TRBJ2-3; perhaps TRBD2 as D (7 bases). Germline values: CDR1 MRHNA, CDR2 SNTAGT. V lost 0 bases and J lost 4, with 11 bases in between. The CDR3 has 15 residues. The CDR3 protein is CASSDSGGAADTQYF. In nucleotides, the CDR3 is TGTGCCAGCAGTGACTCTGGGGGGGCTGCAGATACGCAGTATTTT.

The chain carries TRBV27 and TRBJ2-7, with TRBD1 matching 9 bases. This CDR3 is 14 amino acids long. Germline CDR1 is MNHEY and CDR2 is SMNVEV (reference sequence). V dropped 6 bases and J dropped 1; count of bases not matched to a gene: 4. The DNA of the CDR3 is TGTGCCAGCAGGGGACAGGGCCGATCCTACGAGCAGTACTTC. Translating it yields CASRGQGRSYEQYF.

V and J are TRBV19 and TRBJ2-1; D uncertain. V was pared by 7 bases and J by 6 bases, with 10 bases between. From germline, CDR1 is LNHDA and CDR2 SQIVND (reference sequence). The CDR3 consists of 12 residues. CDR3 amino acids: CASINRRNEQFF. CDR3 coding DNA: TGTGCCAGTATTAACAGACGCAATGAGCAGTTCTTC.

The chain links TRBV11-2 to TRBJ1-2; D is undetermined. The germline CDR1 and CDR2 sequences are SGHAT and FQNNGV. The CDR3 sequence is 14 residues long. Trimming shortened V by 5 bases and J by 8 bases, and 18 bases separated the two germline ends. The CDR3 DNA reads as TGTGCCAGCAGCCCTACAAAAATAGCGCGGGGCTACACCTTC. It yields the protein CASSPTKIARGYTF.

The rearrangement joins TRBV29-1 to TRBJ2-7; 10 bases agree with TRBD1. Losses at the gene ends were 3 bases for V and 5 bases for J; bases not matched to a gene: 7. The CDR3 loop spans 14 amino acids. In germline, CDR1 is SQVTM, CDR2 ANQGSEA. DNA of the CDR3: TGCAGCGTTGACCCGGGACAGGGGCTCGACGAGCAGTACTTC. It yields the protein CSVDPGQGLDEQYF.

The chain couples TRBV24-1 to TRBJ2-5, with D perhaps matching TRBD1 (6 bases). The ends were cut back, 2 bases at V and 5 bases at J, with 14 bases in the middle. The germline V gene has CDR1 KGHDR and CDR2 SFDVKD. The CDR3 extends over 15 amino acids. Here the CDR3 reads CATSDWQGFLETQYF. The CDR3, as DNA: TGTGCCACCAGTGATTGGCAGGGGTTTTTGGAGACCCAGTACTTC.

About this clone itself: Other nucleotide sequences in the sample specify the same CDR3. The J gene is TRBJ2-7, the V gene TRBV30, with a tentative D call TRBD1 (6 bases). The CDR3 contains 12 residues. The ends were cut back, 2 bases at V and 6 bases at J, with 11 bases in the middle. Per the germline V gene, CDR1 is GTSNPN and CDR2 is SVGIG (reference sequence). This CDR3 reads CAWSPTGGEQYF. CDR3 DNA sequence: TGTGCCTGGAGTCCGACAGGTGGCGAGCAGTACTTC.

This chain joins TRBV5-1 and TRBJ2-3, with a possible D match to TRBD2 (6 bases). V dropped 0 bases and J dropped 0 bases, with 11 bases sitting between them. The germline CDR1 and CDR2 sequences are SGHRS and YFSETQ. The CDR3 runs to 16 residues. The chain's CDR3 is CASSLDGGTSTDTQYF. CDR3 in DNA: TGCGCCAGCAGCTTGGATGGCGGGACTAGCACAGATACGCAGTATTTT.

This clone was seen only a few times. The chain couples TRBV7-2 to TRBJ1-5; 9 positions agree with TRBD1. In germline, CDR1 is SGHTA, CDR2 FQGNSA. V gave up 5 bases and J gave up 2 bases; unmatched junction bases: 4. The CDR3 loop spans 15 amino acids. CDR3 DNA sequence: TGTGCCAGCAGCCTGCGACAGGGGGGCAATCAGCCCCAGCATTTT. Its protein product is CASSLRQGGNQPQHF.